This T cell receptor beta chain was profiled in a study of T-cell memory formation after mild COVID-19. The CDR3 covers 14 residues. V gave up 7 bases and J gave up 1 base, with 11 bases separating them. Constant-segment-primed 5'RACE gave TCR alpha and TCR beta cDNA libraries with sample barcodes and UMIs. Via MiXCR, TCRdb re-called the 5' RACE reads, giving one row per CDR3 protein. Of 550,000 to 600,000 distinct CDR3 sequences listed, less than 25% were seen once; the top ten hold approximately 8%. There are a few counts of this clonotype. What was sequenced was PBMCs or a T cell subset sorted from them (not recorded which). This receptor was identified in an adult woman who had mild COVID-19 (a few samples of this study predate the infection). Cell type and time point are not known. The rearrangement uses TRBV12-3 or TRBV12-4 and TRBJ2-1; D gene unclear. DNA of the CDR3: TGTGCCAGCACCCCTGGAGTATCCTACAATGAGCAGTTCTTC. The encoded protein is CASTPGVSYNEQFF.